This TCR beta chain came from a study of T cells after yellow fever vaccination. Germline V lookup: CDR1 SEHNR, CDR2 FQNEAQ (reference sequence). CDR3 length equals 14 residues. Trimming left V 5 bases short and J 5 bases short, with 15 bases between. A 5'RACE template-switching step, the method used to make TCR cDNA, added a universal primer site and UMIs. MiXCR, run by TCRdb on the 5' RACE reads, gives a single entry per CDR3 protein. The data contain about 510,000 distinct CDR3 sequences, just over 20% of them singletons. Sequencing was performed on PBMCs, taken more than 20 days after the first yellow fever vaccination. The genes are TRBV7-9 and TRBJ1-1; D not resolved. The clonotype originates from a man aged 18 to 29 who received the YFV17D yellow fever vaccine. CDR3 loop: CASSKSRARTEAFF. The DNA of the CDR3 is TGTGCCAGCAGCAAGTCCCGAGCAAGGACTGAAGCTTTCTTT.